This TCR beta chain was observed in a study of T cell responses to AZD1222 COVID-19 vaccine. Findings and limits, study-wide: The study identified only 6 or 7 AZD1222 recipients as seropositive at baseline. Females outnumbered males among donors, who were mostly white British; clonal diversity was possibly underestimated.

The V gene's germline CDR1 is GTSNPN and CDR2 SVGIG (reference sequence). Trimming removed 0 bases from V and 3 bases from J, with 12 bases in between. This CDR3 comprises 15 residues. The assay was immunoSEQ multiplex PCR, and TCRdb's table has in-frame clones only and misses some. The sample has approximately 130,000 clones, under 95% seen once. As concerns this clone: Its antigen is not known.

This sequence originates from an adult in good health. The chain recombines TRBV30 with TRBJ1-3; D is ambiguous. The material sequenced was peripheral blood, taken on day 0 of AZD1222 vaccination. The CDR3 spells CAWSVGSMGGNTIYF. In DNA form, the CDR3 reads TGTGCCTGGAGTGTAGGTTCCATGGGTGGAAACACCATATATTTT.